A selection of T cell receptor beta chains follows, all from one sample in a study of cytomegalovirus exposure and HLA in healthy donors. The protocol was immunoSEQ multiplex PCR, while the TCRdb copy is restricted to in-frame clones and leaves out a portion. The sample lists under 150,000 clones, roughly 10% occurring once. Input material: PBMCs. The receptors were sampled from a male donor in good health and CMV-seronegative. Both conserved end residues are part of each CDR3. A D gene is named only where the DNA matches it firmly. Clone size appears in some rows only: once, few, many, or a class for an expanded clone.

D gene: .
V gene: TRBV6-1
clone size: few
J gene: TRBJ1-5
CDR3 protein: CASSERGYNQPQHF
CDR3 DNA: TGTGCCAGCAGTGAAAGAGGATACAATCAGCCCCAGCATTTT

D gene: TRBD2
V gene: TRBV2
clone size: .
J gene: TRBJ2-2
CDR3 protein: CATGLAGSGELFF
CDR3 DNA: TGTGCCACCGGACTAGCGGGATCCGGGGAGCTGTTTTTT

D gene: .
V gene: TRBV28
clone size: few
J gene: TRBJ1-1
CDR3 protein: CASSLVHVKAFF
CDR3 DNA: TGTGCCAGCAGCCTTGTACATGTTAAGGCTTTCTTT

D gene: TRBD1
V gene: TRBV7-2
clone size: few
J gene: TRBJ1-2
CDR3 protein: CASRSSGTGGAGYTF
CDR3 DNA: TGTGCCAGCAGGTCGTCCGGGACAGGGGGCGCGGGCTACACCTTC

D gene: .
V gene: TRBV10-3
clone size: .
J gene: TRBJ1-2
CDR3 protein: CAISQGLNGYTF
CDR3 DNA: TGTGCCATCAGTCAGGGGTTAAATGGCTACACCTTC

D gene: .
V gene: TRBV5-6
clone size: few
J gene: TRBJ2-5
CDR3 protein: CASSSTRGGRETQYF
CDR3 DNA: TGTGCCAGCAGCTCGACAAGGGGGGGGCGGGAGACCCAGTACTTC

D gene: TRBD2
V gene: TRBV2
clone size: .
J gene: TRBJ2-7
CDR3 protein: CASAPTGTTSGEQYF
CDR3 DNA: TGTGCCAGCGCCCCAACCGGGACTACCTCGGGCGAGCAGTACTTC

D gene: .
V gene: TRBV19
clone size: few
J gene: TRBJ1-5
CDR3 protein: CASSITGLGNQPQHF
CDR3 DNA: TGTGCCAGTAGTATAACAGGGTTAGGCAATCAGCCCCAGCATTTT

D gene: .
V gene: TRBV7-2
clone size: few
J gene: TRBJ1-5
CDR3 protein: CASSLFGGFNQPQHF
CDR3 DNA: TGTGCCAGCAGCTTATTTGGGGGGTTCAATCAGCCCCAGCATTTT

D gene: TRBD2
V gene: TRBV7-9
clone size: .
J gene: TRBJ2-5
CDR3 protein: CASSPGLGGLAGAETQYF
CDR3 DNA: TGTGCCAGCAGCCCAGGTTTGGGTGGCCTAGCGGGAGCGGAGACCCAGTACTTC

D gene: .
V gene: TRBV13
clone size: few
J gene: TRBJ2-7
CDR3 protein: CASSPPRKYEQYF
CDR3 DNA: TGTGCCAGCAGCCCACCCAGAAAATACGAGCAGTACTTC

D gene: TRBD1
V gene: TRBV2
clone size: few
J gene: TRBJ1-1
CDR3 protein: CASSWDRGTEAFF
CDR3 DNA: TGTGCCAGCAGTTGGGACAGGGGGACTGAAGCTTTCTTT

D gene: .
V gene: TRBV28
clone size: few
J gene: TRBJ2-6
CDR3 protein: CASSSGGPGANVLTF
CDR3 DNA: TGTGCCAGCAGTTCCGGGGGGCCTGGGGCCAACGTCCTGACTTTC

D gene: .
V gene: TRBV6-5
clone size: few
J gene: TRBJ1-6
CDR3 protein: CASSPGASSPLHF
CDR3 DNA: TGTGCCAGCAGTCCTGGGGCGTCGTCACCCCTCCACTTT

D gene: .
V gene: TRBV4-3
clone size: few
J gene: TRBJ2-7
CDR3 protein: CASSQEWTQGMYEQYF
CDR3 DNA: TGCGCCAGCAGCCAAGAGTGGACCCAGGGGATGTACGAGCAGTACTTC

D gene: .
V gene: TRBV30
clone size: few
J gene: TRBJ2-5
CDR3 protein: CAWSTGETQYF
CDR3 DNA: TGTGCCTGGAGCACCGGGGAGACCCAGTACTTC

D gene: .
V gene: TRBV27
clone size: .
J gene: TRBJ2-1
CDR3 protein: CASSWTPRGNEQFF
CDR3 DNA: TGTGCCAGCAGCTGGACCCCAAGGGGCAATGAGCAGTTCTTC

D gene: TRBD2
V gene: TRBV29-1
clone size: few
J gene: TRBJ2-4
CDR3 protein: CSVEDRGPSGSHIQYF
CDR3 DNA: TGCAGCGTTGAAGATCGGGGACCTAGCGGGAGTCACATTCAGTACTTC

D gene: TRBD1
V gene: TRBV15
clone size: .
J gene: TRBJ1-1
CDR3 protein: CATSRGFDRGAEAFF
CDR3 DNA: TGTGCCACCAGCAGAGGTTTTGACAGGGGCGCTGAAGCTTTCTTT

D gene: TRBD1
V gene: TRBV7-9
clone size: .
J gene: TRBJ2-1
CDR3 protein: CASSYYGTDYDNEQFF
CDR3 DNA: TGTGCCAGCAGCTACTACGGGACAGACTATGACAATGAGCAGTTCTTC

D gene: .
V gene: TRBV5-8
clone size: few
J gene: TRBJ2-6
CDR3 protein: CASSYYRVGANVLTF
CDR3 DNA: TGTGCCAGCAGCTATTACAGGGTCGGGGCCAACGTCCTGACTTTC

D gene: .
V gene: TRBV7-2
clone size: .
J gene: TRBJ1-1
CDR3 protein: CASSYGGGAEAFF
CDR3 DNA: TGTGCCAGCAGCTACGGAGGGGGGGCCGAAGCTTTCTTT

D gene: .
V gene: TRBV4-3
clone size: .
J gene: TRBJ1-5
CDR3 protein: CASSQDWGGNQPQHF
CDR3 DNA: TGCGCCAGCAGCCAAGACTGGGGGGGCAATCAGCCCCAGCATTTT

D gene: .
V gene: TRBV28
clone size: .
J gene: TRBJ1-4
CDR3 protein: CASSRGVANEKLFF
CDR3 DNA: TGTGCCAGCAGCCGGGGGGTGGCTAATGAAAAACTGTTTTTT

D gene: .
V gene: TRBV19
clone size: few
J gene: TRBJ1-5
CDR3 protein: CASRRGGPNQPQHF
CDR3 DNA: TGTGCCAGTAGGCGAGGAGGCCCCAATCAGCCCCAGCATTTT

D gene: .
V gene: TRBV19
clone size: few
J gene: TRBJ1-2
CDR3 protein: CASSILDFSYGYTF
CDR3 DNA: TGTGCCAGTAGTATCCTGGACTTTTCCTATGGCTACACCTTC

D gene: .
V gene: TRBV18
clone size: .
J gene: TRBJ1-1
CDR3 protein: CASSPLGVLNTEAFF
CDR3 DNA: TGTGCCAGCTCACCCCTCGGGGTCCTGAACACTGAAGCTTTCTTT

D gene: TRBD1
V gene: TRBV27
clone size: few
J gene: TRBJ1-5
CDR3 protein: CASSLSGTAHQPQHF
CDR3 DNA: TGTGCCAGCAGTCTCTCTGGGACAGCACATCAGCCCCAGCATTTT

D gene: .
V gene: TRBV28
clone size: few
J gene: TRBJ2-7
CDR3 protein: CASSPTDKYEQYF
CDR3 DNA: TGTGCCAGCAGTCCTACGGACAAGTACGAGCAGTACTTC

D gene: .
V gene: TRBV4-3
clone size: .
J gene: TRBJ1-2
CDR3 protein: CASSRDSEGYTF
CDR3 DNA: TGCGCCAGCAGCCGGGACTCAGAAGGCTACACCTTC

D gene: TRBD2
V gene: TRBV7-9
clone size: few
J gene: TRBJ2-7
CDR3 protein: CASSSVGLAGLTSYEQYF
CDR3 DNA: TGTGCCAGCAGCTCCGTGGGACTAGCGGGGTTAACGTCCTACGAGCAGTACTTC

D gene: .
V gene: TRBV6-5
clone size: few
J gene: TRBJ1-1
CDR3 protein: CASTPRELTEAFF
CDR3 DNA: TGTGCCAGCACCCCCCGCGAGCTGACTGAAGCTTTCTTT

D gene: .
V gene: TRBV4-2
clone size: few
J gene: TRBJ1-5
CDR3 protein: CASSPDGGRKVYSNQPQHF
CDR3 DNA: TGTGCCAGCAGCCCAGACGGGGGGCGAAAAGTTTATAGCAATCAGCCCCAGCATTTT

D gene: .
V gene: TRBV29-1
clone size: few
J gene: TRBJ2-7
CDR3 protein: CSVEARQAPYEQYF
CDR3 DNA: TGCAGCGTTGAAGCGAGACAGGCCCCCTACGAGCAGTACTTC

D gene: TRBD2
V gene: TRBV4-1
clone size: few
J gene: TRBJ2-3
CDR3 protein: CASSQLAGGTTDTQYF
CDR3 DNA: TGCGCCAGCAGCCAACTAGCGGGGGGTACCACAGATACGCAGTATTTT

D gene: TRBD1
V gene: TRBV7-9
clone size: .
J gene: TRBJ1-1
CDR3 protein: CASSSQGAKKEAFF
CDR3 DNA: TGTGCCAGCAGCTCCCAGGGGGCGAAAAAAGAAGCTTTCTTT

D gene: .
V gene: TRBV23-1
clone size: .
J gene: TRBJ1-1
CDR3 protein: CASNGISTEAFF
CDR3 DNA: TGCGCCAGCAACGGGATTTCCACTGAAGCTTTCTTT

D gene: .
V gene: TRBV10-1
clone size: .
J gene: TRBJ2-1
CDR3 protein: CASSVRGAISYNEQFF
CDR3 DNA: TGCGCCAGCAGTGTTCGTGGGGCAATCTCCTACAATGAGCAGTTCTTC

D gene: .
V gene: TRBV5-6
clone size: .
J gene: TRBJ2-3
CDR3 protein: CASSLLVRDTQYF
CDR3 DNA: TGTGCCAGCAGCTTGCTAGTAAGAGATACGCAGTATTTT

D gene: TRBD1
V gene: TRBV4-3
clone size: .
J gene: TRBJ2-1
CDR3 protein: CASSQGYRGNEQFF
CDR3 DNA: TGCGCCAGCAGCCAGGGGTACAGGGGTAATGAGCAGTTCTTC

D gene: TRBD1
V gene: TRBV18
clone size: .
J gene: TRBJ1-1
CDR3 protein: CASTQRPGQGIEAFF
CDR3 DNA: TGTGCCAGCACACAGCGACCGGGACAGGGGATTGAAGCTTTCTTT

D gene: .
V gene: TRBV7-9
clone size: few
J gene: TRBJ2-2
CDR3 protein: CASSLARRPGELFF
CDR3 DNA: TGTGCCAGCAGCTTAGCTAGGAGGCCCGGGGAGCTGTTTTTT

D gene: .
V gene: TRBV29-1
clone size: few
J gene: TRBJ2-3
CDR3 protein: CSAERGTDTQYF
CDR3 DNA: TGCAGCGCTGAAAGGGGGACAGATACGCAGTATTTT

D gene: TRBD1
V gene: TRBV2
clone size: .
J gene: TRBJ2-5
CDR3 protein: CASTLGTGVQTQYF
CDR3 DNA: TGTGCCAGCACCCTTGGGACAGGGGTACAGACCCAGTACTTC

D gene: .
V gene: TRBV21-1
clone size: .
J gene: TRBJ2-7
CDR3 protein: CASSTQGTAYEQYF
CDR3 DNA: TGTGCCAGCAGCACGCAGGGGACAGCCTACGAGCAGTACTTC

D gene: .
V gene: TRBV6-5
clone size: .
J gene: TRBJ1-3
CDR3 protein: CASSYIGGGPSGTIYF
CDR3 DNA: TGTGCCAGCAGTTACATCGGCGGGGGCCCCTCGGGGACCATATATTTT

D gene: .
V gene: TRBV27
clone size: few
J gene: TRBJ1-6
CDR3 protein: CASSLFGNNSPLHF
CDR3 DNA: TGTGCCAGCAGTTTATTTGGCAATAATTCACCCCTCCACTTT

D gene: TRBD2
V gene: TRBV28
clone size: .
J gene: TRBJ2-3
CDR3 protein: CASIPSGGETDTQYF
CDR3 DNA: TGTGCCAGCATCCCTAGCGGGGGAGAAACAGATACGCAGTATTTT

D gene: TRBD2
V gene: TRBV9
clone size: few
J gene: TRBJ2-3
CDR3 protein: CASSVAGSGRRTDTQYF
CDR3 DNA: TGTGCCAGCAGCGTAGCTGGCAGCGGGAGGCGCACAGATACGCAGTATTTT

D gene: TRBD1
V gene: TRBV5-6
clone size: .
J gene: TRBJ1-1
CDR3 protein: CASSTRRDRSAFF
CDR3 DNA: TGTGCCAGCAGCACACGGCGGGACAGAAGTGCTTTCTTT

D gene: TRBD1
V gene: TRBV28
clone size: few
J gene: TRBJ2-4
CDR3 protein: CASSSRTGPNIQYF
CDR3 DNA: TGTGCCAGCAGTTCCCGGACAGGGCCAAACATTCAGTACTTC

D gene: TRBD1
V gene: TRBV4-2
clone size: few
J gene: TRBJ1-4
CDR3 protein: CASSQKPGTVNEKLFF
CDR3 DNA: TGTGCCAGCAGCCAGAAGCCTGGGACAGTTAATGAAAAACTGTTTTTT

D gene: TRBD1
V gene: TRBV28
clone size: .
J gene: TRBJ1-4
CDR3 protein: CASSPPGQGTSKLFF
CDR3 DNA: TGTGCCAGCAGCCCCCCGGGACAGGGGACCTCTAAACTGTTTTTT

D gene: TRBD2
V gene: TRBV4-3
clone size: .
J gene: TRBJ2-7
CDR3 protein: CASSQDGGSGSYEQYF
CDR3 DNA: TGCGCCAGCAGCCAAGATGGCGGGAGCGGGTCCTACGAGCAGTACTTC

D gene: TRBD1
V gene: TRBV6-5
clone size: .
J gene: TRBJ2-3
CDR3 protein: CASSSWTGGYTDTQYF
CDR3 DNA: TGTGCCAGCAGTTCCTGGACAGGGGGATACACAGATACGCAGTATTTT

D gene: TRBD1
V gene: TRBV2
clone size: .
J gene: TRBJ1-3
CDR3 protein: CASGTGQSSGNTIYF
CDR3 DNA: TGTGCCAGCGGGACAGGGCAGAGCTCTGGAAACACCATATATTTT

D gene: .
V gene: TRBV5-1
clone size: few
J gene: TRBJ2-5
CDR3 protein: CASSLVVWTVQETQYF
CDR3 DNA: TGCGCCAGCAGCTTGGTTGTTTGGACAGTTCAAGAGACCCAGTACTTC

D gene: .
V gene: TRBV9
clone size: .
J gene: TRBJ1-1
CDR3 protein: CASSRDKGEAFF
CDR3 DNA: TGTGCCAGCTCCCGGGACAAGGGTGAAGCTTTCTTT

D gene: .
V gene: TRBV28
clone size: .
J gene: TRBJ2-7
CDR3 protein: CASRSVSSYEQYF
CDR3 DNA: TGTGCCAGCAGGTCCGTTAGCTCCTACGAGCAGTACTTC

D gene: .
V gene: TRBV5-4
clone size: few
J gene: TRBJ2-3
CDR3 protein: CASSPSFAGTDTQYF
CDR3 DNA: TGTGCCAGCAGCCCCTCCTTCGCGGGCACAGATACGCAGTATTTT